This TCR beta chain was profiled in a study of T-cell memory formation after mild COVID-19. Study-level results: CD4+ contracting clones were found mainly in CM and EM, and CD8+ ones in EMRA. Clones contracting over day 15 to 85 were CD4/CD8 balanced, with later expanders leaning CD4+. Within pre-infection memory, some responding clones were found, suggesting cross-reactive memory joined. Specificity for SARS-CoV-2 was not confirmed among the second-wave clones peaking on day 37.

TCRdb reanalysed the 5' RACE reads using MiXCR and keeps one entry per CDR3 protein. The sample has about 290,000 distinct CDR3 sequences, about a sixth seen once. The V end was cut by 7 bases, the J end by 3 bases, with 10 bases between. The CDR3 spans 13 residues. In its sample, this clonotype was seen a few times. Its antigen is not known. This sequence originates from a man between 18 and 29 years old who had mild COVID-19 (a few samples of this study predate the infection). Cell type and time point are not known. The chain joins TRBV12-3 or TRBV12-4 to TRBJ1-3; no reliable D call. The sequenced sample was PBMCs or a T cell subset sorted from them (not recorded which). CDR3 DNA sequence: TGTGCCAGCACCCGAGACGGTGGAAACACCATATATTTT. Translation: CASTRDGGNTIYF.